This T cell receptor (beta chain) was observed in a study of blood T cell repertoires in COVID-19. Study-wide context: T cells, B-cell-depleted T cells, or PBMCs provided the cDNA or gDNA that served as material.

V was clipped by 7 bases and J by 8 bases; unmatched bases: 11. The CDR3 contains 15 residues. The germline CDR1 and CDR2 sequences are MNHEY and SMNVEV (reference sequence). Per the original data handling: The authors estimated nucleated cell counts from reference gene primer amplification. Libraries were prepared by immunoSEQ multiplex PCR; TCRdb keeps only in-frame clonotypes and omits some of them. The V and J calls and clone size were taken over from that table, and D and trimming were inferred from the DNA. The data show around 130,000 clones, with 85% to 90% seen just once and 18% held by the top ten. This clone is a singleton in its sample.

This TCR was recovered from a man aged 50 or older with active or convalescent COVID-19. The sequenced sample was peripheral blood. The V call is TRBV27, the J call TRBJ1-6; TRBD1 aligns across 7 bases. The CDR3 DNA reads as TGTGCCAGCACCCTTAGGGGACAGTACCATTCACCCCTCCACTTT. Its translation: CASTLRGQYHSPLHF.